This T cell receptor (beta chain) derives from a study of OX40 agonist ivuxolimab in advanced cancers. Turning to the study itself: Among those enrolled, mean age was about 60 years (range about 20 to 79) and 75% to 85% were male. Two patients with cutaneous melanoma and one with hepatocellular carcinoma, three in total, showed partial responses. Findings of the study overall: Undetermined was the antigen specificity of the expanded peripheral T cells.

Systemic immunosuppression or a history of autoimmune disease excluded patients. For this clone: As yet, its antigen is unknown.

Only in-frame clones appear in the TCRdb table, and some are missing; sequencing was by immunoSEQ multiplex PCR. The table lists about 58,000 clones, 80% to 90% of them singletons. The CDR3 spans 13 residues. CDR1 SGHTA and CDR2 FQGTGA come from the germline V gene. The junction had 6 bases not matched to a gene; V was cut back by 5 bases and J by 6 bases. The chain employs TRBV7-3 and TRBJ1-2; 7 bases line up with TRBD1. The material sequenced was CD4+ or CD8+ T cells sorted from blood, taken in a trial of the OX40 agonist ivuxolimab. This clonotype was sampled from an adult with an advanced solid tumor such as melanoma, head and neck, liver or kidney cancer. This chain's CDR3 is CASSRDRLDGYTF. The CDR3, as DNA: TGTGCCAGCAGCAGGGACAGACTTGATGGCTACACCTTC.